The sample holds a few counts of the clone carrying this T cell receptor beta chain. The source of the sample is a study of control samples from healthy donors and cancer patients. V was shortened by 0 bases and J by 7 bases, with 12 bases between the two germline ends. The CDR3 runs to 15 residues. Germline values: CDR1 LNHNV, CDR2 YYDKDF (reference sequence). Assay: immunoSEQ multiplex PCR; the TCRdb copy retains only in-frame clones and omits some. The profile covers tens of thousands of clones, with 93% appearing a single time and around 24% taken by the ten largest. The sequenced sample consisted of PBMCs. The sequence was obtained from a woman in her forties or fifties with head and neck cancer. V and J are TRBV15 and TRBJ2-2; tentatively, D is TRBD2 (7 bases). CDR3 sequence: CATSRDRGAGGELFF. CDR3 nucleotide sequence: TGTGCCACCAGCAGAGATCGGGGGGCCGGCGGGGAGCTGTTTTTT.